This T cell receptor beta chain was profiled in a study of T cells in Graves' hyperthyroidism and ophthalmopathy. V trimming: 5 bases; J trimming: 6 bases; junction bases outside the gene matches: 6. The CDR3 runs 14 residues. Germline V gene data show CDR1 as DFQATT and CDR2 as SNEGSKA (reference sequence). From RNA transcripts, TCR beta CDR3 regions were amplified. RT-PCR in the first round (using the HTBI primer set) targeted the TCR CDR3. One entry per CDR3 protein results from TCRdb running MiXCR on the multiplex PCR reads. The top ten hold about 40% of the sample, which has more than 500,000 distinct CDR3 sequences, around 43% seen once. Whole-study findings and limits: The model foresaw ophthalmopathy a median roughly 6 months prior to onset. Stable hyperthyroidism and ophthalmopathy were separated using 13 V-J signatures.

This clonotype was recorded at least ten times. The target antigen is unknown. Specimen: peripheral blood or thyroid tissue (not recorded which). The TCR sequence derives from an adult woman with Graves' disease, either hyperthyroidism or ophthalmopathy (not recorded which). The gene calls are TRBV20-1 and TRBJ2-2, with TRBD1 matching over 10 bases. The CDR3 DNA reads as TGCAGTGCTTCCGGGACAGGGGCTTCCGGGGAGCTGTTTTTT. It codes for CSASGTGASGELFF.